This TCR beta chain was captured by sequencing in a study of CD8 T cells in ankylosing spondylitis. General study results and limits: Within ankylosing spondylitis blood, a TCR beta motif made up of under 10 highly homologous variants appeared to be characteristic. In ankylosing spondylitis patients, matched synovial fluid reportedly showed significant enrichment of disease-linked clones.

Comment on this clonotype: Its antigen is not known.

Each CDR3 protein gets one entry after TCRdb re-called the 5' RACE reads with MiXCR. The sample has about 450,000 distinct CDR3 sequences; roughly a quarter are singletons. Deletions cut 9 bases from V and 4 bases from J, with 15 bases between. The germline gives CDR1 LNHNV, CDR2 YYDKDF (reference sequence). CDR3 size: 14 residues. The specimen was blood, either unsorted or a sorted T cell fraction (not recorded which). V is TRBV15 and J is TRBJ1-4, with D possibly being TRBD1 (5 bases). The clonotype comes from a male donor with ankylosing spondylitis. The CDR3 reads CATKFRDGNEKLFF. The CDR3 nucleotides read TGTGCCACTAAGTTCCGGGACGGTAATGAAAAACTGTTTTTT.